This T cell receptor (beta chain) originates from a study of cytomegalovirus exposure and HLA in healthy donors. Study-level findings and limits: Apart from CMV serostatus, no immune exposure information was available. In most subjects, TCR beta sequences reportedly gave accurate predictions of HLA-A and HLA-B alleles.

60 Vbeta and 13 Jbeta primers were used in PCR. The protocol was immunoSEQ multiplex PCR, while the TCRdb copy is restricted to in-frame clones and leaves out a portion. This sample yields over 150,000 clones, of which roughly 80% are seen a single time; 4.5% to 5.5% belongs to the top ten. As concerns this clone: What it binds is not known.

The CDR3 is 18 residues long. The sample consisted of PBMCs. The sequence was obtained from a man younger than 35 in good health and CMV-seronegative. The genes are TRBV21-1 and TRBJ2-7; the table's D call, TRBD2, has no DNA check behind it. TRBV21-1 represents a pseudogene. CDR3 bases: TGTGCCAGCAGCCTAAGGGGACTACCGGAGAGGGAAACCTACGAGCAGTACTTC. Translated: CASSLRGLPERETYEQYF.